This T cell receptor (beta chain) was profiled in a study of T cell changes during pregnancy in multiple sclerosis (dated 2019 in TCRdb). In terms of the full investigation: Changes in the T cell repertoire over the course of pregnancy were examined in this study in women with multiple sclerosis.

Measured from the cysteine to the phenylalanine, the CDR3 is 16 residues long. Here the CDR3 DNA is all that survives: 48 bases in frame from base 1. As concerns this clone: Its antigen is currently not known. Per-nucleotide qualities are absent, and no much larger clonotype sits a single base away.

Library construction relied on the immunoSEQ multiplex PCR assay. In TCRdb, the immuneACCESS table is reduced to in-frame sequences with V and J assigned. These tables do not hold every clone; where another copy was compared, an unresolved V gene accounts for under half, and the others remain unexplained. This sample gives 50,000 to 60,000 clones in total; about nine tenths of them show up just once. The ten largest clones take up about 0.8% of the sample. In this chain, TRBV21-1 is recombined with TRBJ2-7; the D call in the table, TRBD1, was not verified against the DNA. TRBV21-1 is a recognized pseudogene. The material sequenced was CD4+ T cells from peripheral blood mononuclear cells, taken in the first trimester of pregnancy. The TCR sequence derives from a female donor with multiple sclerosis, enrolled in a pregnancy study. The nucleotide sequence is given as TGTGCCAGCAGCAGCCCAGGGGGGATTCGATACTACGAGCAGTACTTC. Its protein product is CASSSPGGIRYYEQYF.